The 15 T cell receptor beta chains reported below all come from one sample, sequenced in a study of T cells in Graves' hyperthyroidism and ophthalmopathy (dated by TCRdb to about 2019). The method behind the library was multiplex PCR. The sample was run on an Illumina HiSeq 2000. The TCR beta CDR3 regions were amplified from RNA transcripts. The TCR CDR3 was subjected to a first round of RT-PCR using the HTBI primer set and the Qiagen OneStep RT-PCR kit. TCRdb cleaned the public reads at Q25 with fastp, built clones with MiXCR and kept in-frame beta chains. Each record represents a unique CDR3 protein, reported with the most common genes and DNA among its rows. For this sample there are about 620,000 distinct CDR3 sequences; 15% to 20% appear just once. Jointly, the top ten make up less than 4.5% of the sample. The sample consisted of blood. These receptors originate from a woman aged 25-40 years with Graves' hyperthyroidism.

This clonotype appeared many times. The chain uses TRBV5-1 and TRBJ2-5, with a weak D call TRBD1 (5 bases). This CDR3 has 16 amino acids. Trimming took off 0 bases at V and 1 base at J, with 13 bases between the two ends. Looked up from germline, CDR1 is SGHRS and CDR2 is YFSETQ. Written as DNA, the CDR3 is TGCGCCAGCAGCTTGGGAGCAGGGATGATCCAAGAGACCCAGTACTTC. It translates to CASSLGAGMIQETQYF.

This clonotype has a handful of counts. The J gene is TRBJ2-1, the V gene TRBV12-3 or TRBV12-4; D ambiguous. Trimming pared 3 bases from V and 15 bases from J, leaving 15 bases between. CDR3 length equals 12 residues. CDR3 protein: CASSFSGPPMFF. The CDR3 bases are TGTGCCAGCAGTTTCTCAGGACCTCCAATGTTCTTC.

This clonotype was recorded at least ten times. The CDR3, as DNA: TGCGCCAGCAGCTTGGGACAGGGTGAAGCTTTCTTT. This gives the protein CASSLGQGEAFF. This chain joins TRBV5-1 and TRBJ1-1; 7 bases are shared with TRBD1. The CDR3 contains 12 residues. Germline V CDR1 and CDR2: SGHRS, YFSETQ. J gave up 7 bases and V 0 bases, and 0 bases lay outside the gene matches.

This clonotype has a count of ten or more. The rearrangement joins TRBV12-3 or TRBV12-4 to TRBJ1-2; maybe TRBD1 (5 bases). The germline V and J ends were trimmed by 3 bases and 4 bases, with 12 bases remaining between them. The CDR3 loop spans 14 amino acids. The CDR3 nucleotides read TGTGCCAGCAGTTTCGCAGGGATTCCCTATGGCTACACCTTC. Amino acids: CASSFAGIPYGYTF.

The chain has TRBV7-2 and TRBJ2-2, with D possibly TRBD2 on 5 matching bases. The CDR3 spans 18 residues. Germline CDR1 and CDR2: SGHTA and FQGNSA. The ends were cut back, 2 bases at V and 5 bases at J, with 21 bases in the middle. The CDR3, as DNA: TGTGCCAGCAGCTTATCTCTTGTAGCGAGTCGAAGAACCGGGGAGCTGTTTTTT. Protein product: CASSLSLVASRRTGELFF.

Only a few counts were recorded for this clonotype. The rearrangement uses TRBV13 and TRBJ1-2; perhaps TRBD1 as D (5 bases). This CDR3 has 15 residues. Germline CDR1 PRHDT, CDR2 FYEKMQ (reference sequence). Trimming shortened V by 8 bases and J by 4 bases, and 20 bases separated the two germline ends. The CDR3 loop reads CASGKGAPSAYGYTF. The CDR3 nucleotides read TGTGCCAGCGGCAAAGGGGCTCCCAGCGCCTATGGCTACACCTTC.

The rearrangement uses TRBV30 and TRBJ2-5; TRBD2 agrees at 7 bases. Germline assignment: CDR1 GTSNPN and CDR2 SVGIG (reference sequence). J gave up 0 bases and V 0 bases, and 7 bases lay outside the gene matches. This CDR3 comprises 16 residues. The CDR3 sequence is CAWSVWGGANQETQYF. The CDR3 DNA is TGTGCCTGGAGTGTCTGGGGGGGAGCGAACCAAGAGACCCAGTACTTC.

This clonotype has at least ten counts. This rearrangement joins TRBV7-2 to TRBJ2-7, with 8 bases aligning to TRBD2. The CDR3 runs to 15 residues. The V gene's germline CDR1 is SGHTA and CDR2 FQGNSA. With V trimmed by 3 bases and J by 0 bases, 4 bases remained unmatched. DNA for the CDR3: TGTGCCAGCAGCTTCAGGACTAGCCCCTCCTACGAGCAGTACTTC. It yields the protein CASSFRTSPSYEQYF.

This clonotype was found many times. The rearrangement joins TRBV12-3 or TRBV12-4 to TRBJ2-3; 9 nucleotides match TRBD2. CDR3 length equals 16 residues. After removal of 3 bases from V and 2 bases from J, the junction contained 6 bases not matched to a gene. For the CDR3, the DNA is TGTGCCAGCAGTTTCCCAGGGACTAGCTCCACAGATACGCAGTATTTT. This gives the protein CASSFPGTSSTDTQYF.

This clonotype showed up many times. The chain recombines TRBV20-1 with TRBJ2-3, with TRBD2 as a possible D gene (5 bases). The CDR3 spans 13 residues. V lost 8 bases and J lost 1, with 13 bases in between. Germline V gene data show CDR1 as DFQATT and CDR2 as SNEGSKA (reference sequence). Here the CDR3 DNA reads TGCAGTCCTATTGTTAGCGGCACAGATACGCAGTATTTT. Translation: CSPIVSGTDTQYF.

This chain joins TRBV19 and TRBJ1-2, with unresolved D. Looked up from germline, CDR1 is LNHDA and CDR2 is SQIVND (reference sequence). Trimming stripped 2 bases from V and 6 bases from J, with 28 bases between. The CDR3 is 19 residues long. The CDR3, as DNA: TGTGCCAGTAGTATACTCCTAGCAGCTGGGCAGATCTTCCCTAATGGCTACACCTTC. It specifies CASSILLAAGQIFPNGYTF. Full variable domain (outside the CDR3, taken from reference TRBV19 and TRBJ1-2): DGGITQSPKYLFRKEGQNVTLSCEQNLNHDAMYWYRQDPGQGLRLIYYSQIVNDFQKGDIAEGYSVSREKKESFPLTVTSAQKNPTAFYLCASSILLAAGQIFPNGYTFGSGTRLTVV.

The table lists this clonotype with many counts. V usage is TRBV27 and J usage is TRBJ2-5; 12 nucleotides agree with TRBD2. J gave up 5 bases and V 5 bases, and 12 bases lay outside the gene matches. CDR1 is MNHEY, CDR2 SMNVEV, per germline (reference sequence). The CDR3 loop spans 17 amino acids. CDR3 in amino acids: CASSKRWLAGGPETQYF. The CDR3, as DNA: TGTGCCAGCAGTAAACGCTGGCTAGCGGGAGGGCCTGAGACCCAGTACTTC.

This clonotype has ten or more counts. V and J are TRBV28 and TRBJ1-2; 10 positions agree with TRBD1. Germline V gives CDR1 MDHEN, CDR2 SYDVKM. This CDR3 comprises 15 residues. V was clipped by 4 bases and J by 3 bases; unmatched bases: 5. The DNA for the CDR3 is TGTGCCAGCAGTTCCCCGGGACAGGGGCACTATGGCTACACCTTC. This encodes CASSSPGQGHYGYTF.

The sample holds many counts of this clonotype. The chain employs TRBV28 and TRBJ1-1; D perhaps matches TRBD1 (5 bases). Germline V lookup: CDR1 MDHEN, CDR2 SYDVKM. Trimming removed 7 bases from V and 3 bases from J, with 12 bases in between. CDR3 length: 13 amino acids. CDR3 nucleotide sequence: TGTGCCAGCAAGTGGGGGACTGACACTGAAGCTTTCTTT. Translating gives CASKWGTDTEAFF.

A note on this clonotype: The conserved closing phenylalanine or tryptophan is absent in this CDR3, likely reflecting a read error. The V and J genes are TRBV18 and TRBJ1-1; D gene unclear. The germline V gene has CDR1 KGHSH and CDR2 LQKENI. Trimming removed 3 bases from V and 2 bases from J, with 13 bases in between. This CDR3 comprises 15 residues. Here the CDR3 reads CASSPSGMVNTEAFS. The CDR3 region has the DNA TGTGCCAGCTCACCCTCGGGGATGGTAAACACTGAAGCTTTCTCT.